This T cell receptor beta chain was obtained from a study of identical twins. Points from the study as a whole: Low generation probability was overrepresented in out-of-frame alpha sequences shared by twins. The study found weaker excess twin sharing in beta out-of-frame sequences.

As regards this clonotype: The target antigen is unknown.

CDR3 length equals 16 residues. The V gene end was trimmed by 0 bases and the J gene end by 9 bases; junction bases not matched to a gene: 10. CDR1 and CDR2 (germline): SGHAT, FQDESV (reference sequence). TCRdb redid the calling of the 5' RACE reads with MiXCR, one entry per CDR3 protein. This table holds approximately 680,000 distinct CDR3 sequences, around 7.4% found once. These data also featured in a second study, about yellow fever vaccine responses in identical twins. That source notes: Twins' vaccine T cell responses reportedly seemed partly convergent and partly personalized.

Input material: PBMCs. The clonotype comes from a woman under 30 in good health. The chain has TRBV11-1 and TRBJ2-1, with TRBD2 matching over 8 bases. CDR3 protein: CASSLARLPGGGEQFF. The CDR3 DNA reads TGTGCCAGCAGCTTAGCTAGACTCCCGGGAGGGGGTGAGCAGTTCTTC.